A single sample gave rise to the 5 T cell receptor beta chains below, sequenced in a study of T cell responses to AZD1222 COVID-19 vaccine. The assay was immunoSEQ multiplex PCR, and TCRdb's table has in-frame clones only and misses some. The data show more than 100,000 clones, around 90% seen once. The sample in question was peripheral blood, obtained on day 0 of AZD1222 vaccination. These receptors were collected from an adult in good health.

V usage is TRBV18 and J usage is TRBJ2-7; 7 positions match TRBD1. The CDR3 runs to 14 residues. The V segment lost 6 bases and the J segment 3 bases; nucleotides outside the gene matches: 8. Germline values: CDR1 KGHSH, CDR2 LQKENI. This CDR3 is CASSMDRSNYEQYF. CDR3 nucleotides: TGTGCCAGCTCCATGGACAGGTCCAACTACGAGCAGTACTTC.

CDR3 amino acids: CASSERDIWGTFNNQPQHF. CDR3 DNA: TGTGCCAGCAGTGAAAGGGACATTTGGGGGACCTTTAACAATCAGCCCCAGCATTTT. The V and J genes are TRBV6-1 and TRBJ1-5; a possible D gene is TRBD1 (6 bases). V was trimmed by 2 bases and J by 3 bases, leaving 23 bases between them. Germline-derived CDR1 and CDR2 are MNHNS and SASEGT. The CDR3 spans 19 residues.

This chain joins TRBV5-1 and TRBJ2-3; D is unclear. V was trimmed by 5 bases and J by 2 bases, leaving 9 bases between them. Germline assignment: CDR1 SGHRS and CDR2 YFSETQ. CDR3 length: 13 amino acids. CDR3 DNA: TGCGCCAGCAGGGTCGGTTCCACAGATACGCAGTATTTT. Its translation: CASRVGSTDTQYF.

The rearrangement uses TRBV3-1 (or the pseudogene TRBV3-2) and TRBJ1-1, with 7 bases lining up with TRBD1. The CDR3 sequence is 13 residues long. CDR1 is LGHDT, CDR2 YNNKEL, per germline (reference sequence). J gave up 1 base and V 6 bases, and 2 bases lay outside the gene matches. The CDR3 loop is CASSRQGNTEAFF. The CDR3 DNA reads as TGTGCCAGCAGTCGACAGGGGAACACTGAAGCTTTCTTT.

The gene calls are TRBV15 and TRBJ1-1, with D perhaps matching TRBD1 (5 bases). V shed 2 bases and J shed 5 bases, with 18 bases lying between them. This CDR3 region has 16 residues. CDR1 is LNHNV and CDR2 is YYDKDF in the germline V gene (reference sequence). The CDR3, as DNA: TGTGCCACCAGCAGAAAGGGCAGGGATTTGGGGACTGAAGCTTTCTTT. Translating it yields CATSRKGRDLGTEAFF. Complete variable domain (other parts from reference TRBV15 and TRBJ1-1): DAMVIQNPRYQVTQFGKPVTLSCSQTLNHNVMYWYQQKSSQAPKLLFHYYDKDFNNEADTPDNFQSRRPNTSFCFLDIRSPGLGDTAMYLCATSRKGRDLGTEAFFGQGTRLTVV.